This entry lists 23 T cell receptor beta chains sequenced from one sample in a study of T cell changes during pregnancy in multiple sclerosis. The repertoire was sequenced with immunoSEQ multiplex PCR; TCRdb's copy has only in-frame clones and lacks some. This table holds tens of thousands of clones, about 89% found once. Sequencing used PBMCs, obtained in the first trimester of pregnancy. These TCRs come from a female donor in good health, serving as a control in a pregnancy study. Some clones in this sample may be carry-over from other donors' samples.

The chain recombines TRBV5-1 with TRBJ1-5, with 10 bases matching TRBD1. The V gene's germline CDR1 is SGHRS and CDR2 YFSETQ. The CDR3 consists of 14 residues. V dropped 7 bases and J dropped 7; count of bases not matched to a gene: 8. The chain's CDR3 is CASSRDRGEQPQHF. DNA for the CDR3: TGCGCCAGCTCCCGGGACAGGGGCGAACAGCCCCAGCATTTT.

This clone came up a few times. V is TRBV6-6 and J is TRBJ2-1; tentative D call: TRBD2 (6 bases). V gave up 4 bases and J gave up 9 bases, with 13 bases separating them. Germline CDR1 is MNHNY and CDR2 is SVGAGI (reference sequence). CDR3 size: 13 residues. CDR3 region: CASSSGLPGEQFF. CDR3 coding DNA: TGTGCCAGCAGTTCGGGACTTCCTGGTGAGCAGTTCTTC.

This chain joins TRBV9 and TRBJ2-1; D is unresolved. V was clipped by 2 bases and J by 9 bases, with 15 bases between them. The length of the CDR3 is 14 residues. Germline loops: CDR1 SGDLS, CDR2 YYNGEE. CDR3 in amino acids: CASSVAFGQTEQFF. DNA for the CDR3: TGTGCCAGCAGCGTGGCCTTTGGGCAAACTGAGCAGTTCTTC.

This sequence joins TRBV15 and TRBJ2-2, with 7 bases matching TRBD1. CDR1 is LNHNV and CDR2 is YYDKDF in the germline V gene (reference sequence). The CDR3 runs to 15 residues. The V and J ends lost 3 bases and 6 bases, in that order; junction bases with no gene match: 7. CDR3 coding DNA: TGTGCCACCAGCAGTACAGGGGAAGGCGCCGGGGAGCTGTTTTTT. As protein: CATSSTGEGAGELFF.

The genes are TRBV28 and TRBJ2-7, with D perhaps TRBD2 (5 bases). This CDR3 comprises 14 residues. CDR1 is MDHEN, CDR2 SYDVKM, per germline. The germline V and J ends were trimmed by 2 bases and 4 bases, with 12 bases remaining between them. CDR3 bases: TGTGCCAGCAGTTTAAGGAGGAAAGGGTACGAGCAGTACTTC. Its translation: CASSLRRKGYEQYF.

This clone was observed a handful of times. V gene TRBV7-3 combines with J gene TRBJ2-7, with 12 bases fitting TRBD1. The CDR3 consists of 19 residues. The germline CDR1 and CDR2 sequences are SGHTA and FQGTGA. The V and J ends lost 4 bases and 5 bases, in that order; junction bases with no gene match: 18. The CDR3 nucleotides are TGTGCCAGCAGCTCGCCTGTTGGGAGGTCCGGGACAGGGGGCGACGAGCAGTACTTC. This encodes CASSSPVGRSGTGGDEQYF.

The V and J genes are TRBV5-6 and TRBJ2-7, with no clear D. CDR3 length: 13 amino acids. Trimming left V 0 bases short and J 1 base short, with 5 bases between. Germline CDR1 and CDR2: SGHDT and YYEEEE. This CDR3 reads CASSLGQSYEQYF. The CDR3, as DNA: TGTGCCAGCAGCTTGGGTCAATCCTACGAGCAGTACTTC. Combining the CDR3 with reference TRBV5-6 and TRBJ2-7 gives the whole variable domain DAGVTQSPTHLIKTRGQQVTLRCSPKSGHDTVSWYQQALGQGPQFIFQYYEEEERQRGNFPDRFSGHQFPNYSSELNVNALLLGDSALYLCASSLGQSYEQYFGPGTRLTVT.

The rearrangement links TRBV6-5 to TRBJ2-1; D possibly corresponds to TRBD2 (6 bases). V was clipped by 6 bases and J by 7 bases, with 19 bases between them. This CDR3 region has 15 residues. CDR1 and CDR2 (germline): MNHEY, SVGAGI. The CDR3 DNA follows: TGTGCCAGCAGCCCGATTCCCGGGACTTCGAATGAGCAGTTCTTC. Translating it yields CASSPIPGTSNEQFF.

The rearrangement joins TRBV27 to TRBJ1-5; D gene uncertain. The CDR3 runs to 11 residues. V was cut by 7 bases and J by 7 bases, with 8 bases left in between. CDR1 is MNHEY and CDR2 is SMNVEV in the germline V gene (reference sequence). CDR3 in DNA: TGTGCCAGCATCCCGGTACAGCCCCAGCATTTT. Translation: CASIPVQPQHF.

This chain connects TRBV28 to TRBJ1-5; TRBD1 agrees at 7 bases. Germline V lookup: CDR1 MDHEN, CDR2 SYDVKM. CDR3 size: 15 residues. The V gene end was trimmed by 7 bases and the J gene end by 8 bases; junction bases not matched to a gene: 14. CDR3 in amino acids: CASIDRDSDNEPQHF. In DNA, the CDR3 is TGTGCCAGCATTGACCGGGACAGTGATAATGAGCCCCAGCATTTT.

J is TRBJ1-1 and V is TRBV5-4; D not resolved. This CDR3 has 15 residues. The germline V and J ends were trimmed by 2 bases and 0 bases, with 11 bases remaining between them. CDR1 and CDR2 (germline): SGHNT, YYREEE (reference sequence). CDR3 sequence reads: CASSLRGPVNTEAFF. In DNA form, the CDR3 reads TGTGCCAGCAGCTTACGGGGTCCTGTGAACACTGAAGCTTTCTTT.

This clone was recorded only once. V is TRBV5-4 and J is TRBJ2-1, with 12 bases identical to TRBD2. Germline V CDR1 and CDR2: SGHNT, YYREEE (reference sequence). Trimming cost V 2 bases and J 5 bases; bases outside gene matches: 5. The CDR3 consists of 16 residues. The CDR3 sequence: CASSFASGRADNEQFF. DNA of the CDR3: TGTGCCAGCAGCTTCGCTAGCGGGAGGGCCGACAATGAGCAGTTCTTC.

The chain joins TRBV27 to TRBJ1-1; 7 nucleotides line up with TRBD1. The V segment lost 2 bases and the J segment 8 bases; nucleotides outside the gene matches: 5. CDR3 length: 13 residues. Germline V lookup: CDR1 MNHEY, CDR2 SMNVEV (reference sequence). CDR3 DNA: TGTGCCAGCAGTTTAACGACAGGGCGCGAAGCTTTCTTT. Residues: CASSLTTGREAFF.

The rearrangement uses TRBV5-1 and TRBJ1-1, with D possibly matching TRBD1 (5 bases). CDR1 and CDR2 (germline): SGHRS, YFSETQ. V lost 0 bases and J 4 bases, leaving 10 bases between the germline ends. The CDR3 has 14 residues. Here the CDR3 DNA reads TGCGCCAGCAGCTTGGGTCAGGGAGGCACTGAAGCTTTCTTT. This gives the protein CASSLGQGGTEAFF. Using reference TRBV5-1 and TRBJ1-1 for the parts outside the CDR3, the full variable domain is KAGVTQTPRYLIKTRGQQVTLSCSPISGHRSVSWYQQTPGQGLQFLFEYFSETQRNKGNFPGRFSGRQFSNSRSEMNVSTLELGDSALYLCASSLGQGGTEAFFGQGTRLTVV.

The chain joins TRBV6-5 to TRBJ2-7, with a possible D match to TRBD1 (6 bases). The CDR3 is made up of 15 amino acids. Deletions cut 2 bases from V and 1 base from J, with 12 bases between. Germline V gives CDR1 MNHEY, CDR2 SVGAGI. The CDR3 DNA sequence: TGTGCCAGCAGTTACGTCAGGGGCCCATCCTACGAGCAGTACTTC. Amino acid sequence: CASSYVRGPSYEQYF.

The chain has TRBV27 and TRBJ1-4, with unresolved D. Germline V gives CDR1 MNHEY, CDR2 SMNVEV (reference sequence). V was cut by 6 bases and J by 1 base, with 9 bases left in between. The CDR3 is 14 residues long. CDR3 nucleotide sequence: TGTGCCAGCAGATCCGGGTTAACTAATGAAAAACTGTTTTTT. This sequence encodes CASRSGLTNEKLFF.

V and J are TRBV6-4 and TRBJ2-3; 7 bases fit TRBD2. The CDR3 is 14 residues long. From germline, CDR1 is MRHNA and CDR2 SNTAGT. J was trimmed by 0 bases and V by 10 bases; bases with no gene match: 7. CDR3 region: CATSSGESTDTQYF. Here the CDR3 DNA reads TGTGCCACCTCAAGCGGGGAGAGCACAGATACGCAGTATTTT.

This clone appeared a few times. V gene TRBV7-2 combines with J gene TRBJ2-7; D might be TRBD2 (6 bases). CDR3 length: 15 residues. In germline, CDR1 is SGHTA, CDR2 FQGNSA. V lost 5 bases and J 0 bases, leaving 14 bases between the germline ends. CDR3 in DNA: TGTGCCAGCAGCCCCGCGGGACTGACCTCCTACGAGCAGTACTTC. It yields the protein CASSPAGLTSYEQYF.

The chain combines TRBV19 with TRBJ2-7; D may be TRBD1 (5 bases). With 10 bases removed from V and 6 bases from J, the gap between germline ends came to 22 bases. Germline lookup yields CDR1 LNHDA and CDR2 SQIVND (reference sequence). This CDR3 contains 14 residues. In nucleotides, the CDR3 is TGTGCCACCAGAAAGACAGTAGGCGAGAGCGAGCAGTACTTC. Translated: CATRKTVGESEQYF.

This chain uses TRBV5-1 with TRBJ2-1; TRBD1 is a possible D gene (6 bases). CDR3 size: 15 residues. Germline lookup yields CDR1 SGHRS and CDR2 YFSETQ. Deletions cut 0 bases from V and 7 bases from J, with 14 bases between. The CDR3 loop reads CASSLAIGQPNEQFF. DNA for the CDR3: TGCGCCAGCAGCTTGGCCATCGGACAGCCAAATGAGCAGTTCTTC.

The rearrangement links TRBV19 to TRBJ2-1; 11 positions agree with TRBD1. The germline CDR1 and CDR2 sequences are LNHDA and SQIVND (reference sequence). The CDR3 runs 15 residues. With V trimmed by 2 bases and J by 9 bases, 6 bases remained unmatched. The DNA for the CDR3 is TGTGCCAGTAGTATAAGGGACAGGGGGTCAAGTGAGCAGTTCTTC. This translates into CASSIRDRGSSEQFF.

This chain connects TRBV15 to TRBJ2-7; D remains unclear. The CDR3 is 14 residues long. Germline CDR1 LNHNV, CDR2 YYDKDF (reference sequence). V lost 0 bases, J lost 4 bases, and 10 bases lay in between. As DNA, the CDR3 is TGTGCCACCAGCAGAGAGGGTATCAGGTACGAGCAGTACTTC. Translation gives CATSREGIRYEQYF.

The rearrangement links TRBV6-1 to TRBJ1-4; D not resolved. Germline lookup yields CDR1 MNHNS and CDR2 SASEGT. V was pared by 6 bases and J by 12 bases, with 14 bases between. This CDR3 has 12 residues. The CDR3 sequence: CASSVYGRELFF. The CDR3 coding sequence is TGTGCCAGCAGCGTTTATGGGAGAGAACTGTTTTTT.